This TCR beta chain was documented in a study of response to subunit inactivated influenza vaccine. Study observations and caveats: Few new T cells, the authors suggested, are recruited by each seasonal influenza vaccination.

One entry per CDR3 protein, called by TCRdb with MiXCR from the RT-PCR reads. The sample contains fewer than 700,000 distinct CDR3 sequences, 10% to 15% of which appear only once. This clonotype has a handful of counts. Its target is unknown. This CDR3 region has 15 residues. Germline V gene data show CDR1 as MNHEY and CDR2 as SVGEGT. V was clipped by 0 bases and J by 4 bases, with 9 bases between them. V usage is TRBV6-2 or TRBV6-3 and J usage is TRBJ2-2; D not certain. The material was PBMCs from blood, obtained roughly 45 days after vaccination. This receptor was obtained from a man aged 50-60 years who received an inactivated influenza vaccine. In nucleotides, the CDR3 is TGTGCCAGCAGTTACTCCCCACCTATCACCGGGGAGCTGTTTTTT. It codes for CASSYSPPITGELFF.